Below, 25 T cell receptor beta chains from the same sample are listed, as sequenced in a study of blood T cell repertoires in COVID-19 (TCRdb year 2020). The library was prepared using the immunoSEQ multiplex PCR assay. TCRdb limited this immuneACCESS table to in-frame rearrangements with V and J called. A share of clones is missing; checked studies link under half to unresolved V genes, and the rest is unexplained. The sample table contains approximately 180,000 clones; only one count was recorded for approximately 86% of them. Roughly 1.5% of the sample is held by the ten biggest clonotypes. Sequencing input: peripheral blood. These receptors all come from a woman in her forties or fifties with acute or convalescent COVID-19.

The chain couples TRBV7-9 to TRBJ1-4; perhaps TRBD1 as D (5 bases). V was cut by 3 bases and J by 7 bases, with 12 bases left in between. CDR1 is SEHNR and CDR2 is FQNEAQ in the germline V gene (reference sequence). The CDR3 covers 14 residues. The CDR3: CASSLPAQGEKLFF. The CDR3 nucleotides read TGTGCCAGCAGCTTGCCGGCCCAGGGTGAAAAACTGTTTTTT.

This clone was counted only a few times. V usage is TRBV13 and J usage is TRBJ2-1; no clear D. Germline lookup yields CDR1 PRHDT and CDR2 FYEKMQ (reference sequence). The CDR3 is made up of 14 amino acids. V was shortened by 3 bases and J by 0 bases, with 6 bases between the two germline ends. CDR3 residues: CASSLVSSYNEQFF. In DNA form, the CDR3 reads TGTGCCAGCAGCTTGGTGAGCTCCTACAATGAGCAGTTCTTC.

The chain employs TRBV19 and TRBJ1-1, with TRBD1 as a possible D gene (6 bases). The CDR3 sequence is 15 residues long. The ends were cut back, 4 bases at V and 2 bases at J, with 14 bases in the middle. Germline-derived CDR1 and CDR2 are LNHDA and SQIVND (reference sequence). As DNA, the CDR3 is TGTGCCAGTAGTACTACAGGGACCCGAAACACTGAAGCTTTCTTT. This gives the protein CASSTTGTRNTEAFF.

The gene calls are TRBV10-2 and TRBJ1-1; D unresolved. CDR1 and CDR2 (germline): WSHSY, SAAADI. This CDR3 region has 12 residues. The germline V and J ends were trimmed by 6 bases and 6 bases, with 11 bases remaining between them. In DNA, the CDR3 is TGCGCCAGCAGGCCCTCTGAGTCTGAAGCTTTCTTT. It yields the protein CASRPSESEAFF.

The chain employs TRBV7-2 and TRBJ2-4; D is uncertain. This CDR3 has 14 amino acids. V lost 5 bases and J 8 bases, leaving 16 bases between the germline ends. Germline-derived CDR1 and CDR2 are SGHTA and FQGNSA. The CDR3 protein is CASSPTALVDIQYF. Here the CDR3 DNA reads TGTGCCAGCAGCCCGACTGCCCTGGTCGACATTCAGTACTTC.

The chain employs TRBV13 and TRBJ2-1; 9 nucleotides agree with TRBD2. Germline assignment: CDR1 PRHDT and CDR2 FYEKMQ (reference sequence). The J segment lost 4 bases and the V segment lost 4 bases, leaving 11 bases of the junction unmatched. The CDR3 runs 17 residues. CDR3 loop: CASSSTSFAGGYNEQFF. CDR3 DNA: TGTGCCAGCAGCTCCACCTCCTTCGCGGGGGGGTACAATGAGCAGTTCTTC.

The DNA of the CDR3 is TGTGCCAGCTCACCACCGATGGGGCAAGGCGAGCAGTACTTC. It encodes CASSPPMGQGEQYF. This chain uses TRBV18 with TRBJ2-7; TRBD1 is a possible D gene (5 bases). V gave up 0 bases and J gave up 6 bases, with 12 bases separating them. Germline loops: CDR1 KGHSH, CDR2 LQKENI. The CDR3 is 14 amino acids.

The chain employs TRBV7-2 and TRBJ2-1; D is ambiguous. This CDR3 is 16 amino acids long. V lost 2 bases, J lost 1 base, and 12 bases lay in between. Germline CDR1 SGHTA, CDR2 FQGNSA. Here the CDR3 DNA reads TGTGCCAGCAGCTTAAGGATGCTAGAGTCCTACAATGAGCAGTTCTTC. It is translated as CASSLRMLESYNEQFF.

In its sample, this clone was seen once. This chain connects TRBV11-3 to TRBJ2-7, with D tentatively TRBD2 (5 bases). This CDR3 is 13 amino acids long. V lost 3 bases, J lost 3 bases, and 9 bases lay in between. Per germline, CDR1 SGHNT and CDR2 YENEEA. The CDR3 here is CASSFGEFYEQYF. CDR3 DNA: TGTGCCAGCAGCTTCGGGGAATTCTACGAGCAGTACTTC. Full variable domain (rest looked up from reference TRBV11-3 and TRBJ2-7): EAGVVQSPRYKIIEKKQPVAFWCNPISGHNTLYWYLQNLGQGPELLIRYENEEAVDDSQLPKDRFSAERLKGVDSTLKIQPAELGDSAVYLCASSFGEFYEQYFGPGTRLTVT.

This chain connects TRBV6-5 to TRBJ2-7; 8 nucleotides line up with TRBD1. The CDR3 length is 13 residues. The germline gives CDR1 MNHEY, CDR2 SVGAGI. J gave up 3 bases and V 4 bases, and 2 bases lay outside the gene matches. CDR3 sequence: CASSFDRGYEQYF. The CDR3 nucleotides read TGTGCCAGCAGTTTCGACAGGGGCTACGAGCAGTACTTC.

The chain combines TRBV5-8 with TRBJ1-2; 7 nucleotides match TRBD1. The CDR3 is 13 amino acids. Germline CDR1 is SGHTS and CDR2 is YDEGEE. With 3 bases clipped from V and 3 bases from J, the junction kept 2 bases outside the gene matches. The CDR3 here is CASSSGTDYGYTF. The CDR3 bases are TGTGCCAGCAGCTCCGGGACAGACTATGGCTACACCTTC.

This clone was detected once. The chain is built from TRBV4-1 and TRBJ2-5; 11 positions agree with TRBD2. Losses at the gene ends were 3 bases for V and 3 bases for J; bases not matched to a gene: 3. The CDR3 is 15 amino acids. The germline gives CDR1 MGHRA, CDR2 YSYEKL. CDR3 sequence reads: CASSHPGLAEETQYF. The CDR3 nucleotides read TGCGCCAGCAGCCACCCGGGACTAGCGGAAGAGACCCAGTACTTC.

This clone has a handful of counts. The genes are TRBV9 and TRBJ2-5; 11 bases map to TRBD2. V was clipped by 3 bases and J by 3 bases; unmatched bases: 13. The CDR3 runs to 18 residues. Germline V gives CDR1 SGDLS, CDR2 YYNGEE. CDR3 in DNA: TGTGCCAGCAGCGCCGACTGGAGAACTAGCGGGAGTAAAGAGACCCAGTACTTC. The encoded protein is CASSADWRTSGSKETQYF.

This chain links TRBV5-1 with TRBJ2-7, with TRBD2 matching over 9 bases. Germline-derived CDR1 and CDR2 are SGHRS and YFSETQ. Germline trimming cut 5 bases from V and 5 bases from J; bases unmatched to any gene: 11. The CDR3 covers 15 residues. In nucleotides, the CDR3 is TGCGCCAGCAGTCTTAGCGGGAGAGTTTCAAACGAGCAGTACTTC. Its translation: CASSLSGRVSNEQYF.

V usage is TRBV6-1 and J usage is TRBJ2-3; 7 bases are shared with TRBD2. The CDR3 extends over 15 amino acids. With 1 base clipped from V and 5 bases from J, the junction kept 6 bases outside the gene matches. Germline assignment: CDR1 MNHNS and CDR2 SASEGT. CDR3 sequence (DNA): TGTGCCAGCAGTGAAGGGGGGAGGGGTGGAGATACGCAGTATTTT. Translation: CASSEGGRGGDTQYF.

The chain joins TRBV30 to TRBJ1-3, with TRBD1 identical over 7 bases. Germline V lookup: CDR1 GTSNPN, CDR2 SVGIG (reference sequence). This CDR3 contains 14 residues. V trimming: 4 bases; J trimming: 3 bases; junction bases outside the gene matches: 6. CDR3 in amino acids: CAWTTGLGGNTIYF. The CDR3 region has the DNA TGTGCCTGGACGACAGGGTTGGGTGGAAACACCATATATTTT.

J is TRBJ1-5 and V is TRBV12-5; D is undetermined. V lost 3 bases, J lost 9 bases, and 12 bases lay in between. Germline CDR1 is LGHNT and CDR2 is FRNRAP. The CDR3 contains 13 residues. The CDR3 nucleotides read TGTGCTAGTGGTTTCGACCCCCGGGGGCCCCAGCATTTT. Its translation: CASGFDPRGPQHF.

The rearrangement links TRBV19 to TRBJ1-2, with D possibly TRBD1 on 5 matching bases. From germline, CDR1 is LNHDA and CDR2 SQIVND (reference sequence). There are 10 residues in the CDR3. The CDR3, as DNA: TGTGGGGCAGGGCCATCTGGCTACACCTTC. Translating gives CGAGPSGYTF.

The chain links TRBV19 to TRBJ1-5, with D unclear. Germline V gives CDR1 LNHDA, CDR2 SQIVND (reference sequence). The length of the CDR3 is 13 residues. With 1 base removed from V and 5 bases from J, the gap between germline ends came to 6 bases. The CDR3 region has the DNA TGTGCCAGTAGTATAGGAAACTATCAGCCCCAGCATTTT. Residues: CASSIGNYQPQHF.

This chain connects TRBV6-5 to TRBJ1-2; 7 bases fit TRBD1. CDR3 length: 14 residues. Germline V CDR1 and CDR2: MNHEY, SVGAGI. The junction had 7 bases not matched to a gene; V was cut back by 2 bases and J by 7 bases. In DNA form, the CDR3 reads TGTGCCAGCAGTTACCGTGGGACAGCCACTGGCTACACCTTC. It encodes CASSYRGTATGYTF.

This sequence joins TRBV7-9 and TRBJ2-7; no clear D gene. This CDR3 is 16 amino acids long. Germline CDR1 and CDR2: SEHNR and FQNEAQ (reference sequence). V was clipped by 3 bases and J by 0 bases, with 15 bases between them. The chain's CDR3 is CASSFWLAATSYEQYF. CDR3 nucleotides: TGTGCCAGCAGCTTTTGGTTGGCAGCGACCTCCTACGAGCAGTACTTC. Using reference TRBV7-9 and TRBJ2-7 for the parts outside the CDR3, the full variable domain is DTGVSQNPRHKITKRGQNVTFRCDPISEHNRLYWYRQTLGQGPEFLTYFQNEAQLEKSRLLSDRFSAERPKGSFSTLEIQRTEQGDSAMYLCASSFWLAATSYEQYFGPGTRLTVT.

V and J are TRBV4-3 and TRBJ2-3; 7 bases agree with TRBD1. The trim removed 0 bases at V and 5 bases at J, leaving 11 bases unmatched. CDR1 is LGHNA, CDR2 YSLEER, per germline. There are 17 residues in the CDR3. This chain's CDR3 is CASSQDRSGGNLDTQYF. In DNA form, the CDR3 reads TGCGCCAGCAGCCAAGATAGGTCAGGGGGTAATCTAGATACGCAGTATTTT.

Written as DNA, the CDR3 is TGCGCCAGCAGCCAAGATCTAAGCCAGGGGGTTCAGCCCCAGCATTTT. Residues: CASSQDLSQGVQPQHF. V gene TRBV4-3 combines with J gene TRBJ1-5; 7 bases line up with TRBD1. The germline gives CDR1 LGHNA, CDR2 YSLEER. The V gene end was trimmed by 0 bases and the J gene end by 6 bases; junction bases not matched to a gene: 8. The CDR3 is 16 amino acids.

This clone showed up just once. J is TRBJ2-2 and V is TRBV6-5, with D possibly matching TRBD2 (5 bases). Germline V CDR1 and CDR2: MNHEY, SVGAGI. V lost 7 bases to trimming and J lost 8 bases, with 17 bases between them. The CDR3 runs to 14 residues. The CDR3 here is CASTPHGEAGELFF. For the CDR3, the DNA is TGTGCCAGCACCCCCCACGGGGAAGCGGGGGAGCTGTTTTTT.

V gene TRBV7-6 combines with J gene TRBJ2-2; TRBD2 matches at 8 bases. Per germline, CDR1 SGHVS and CDR2 FNYEAQ. With V trimmed by 2 bases and J by 6 bases, 5 bases remained unmatched. This CDR3 region has 15 residues. CDR3 DNA sequence: TGTGCCAGCAGCTTAACCGGGGGGGATGCCGGGGAGCTGTTTTTT. It codes for CASSLTGGDAGELFF.